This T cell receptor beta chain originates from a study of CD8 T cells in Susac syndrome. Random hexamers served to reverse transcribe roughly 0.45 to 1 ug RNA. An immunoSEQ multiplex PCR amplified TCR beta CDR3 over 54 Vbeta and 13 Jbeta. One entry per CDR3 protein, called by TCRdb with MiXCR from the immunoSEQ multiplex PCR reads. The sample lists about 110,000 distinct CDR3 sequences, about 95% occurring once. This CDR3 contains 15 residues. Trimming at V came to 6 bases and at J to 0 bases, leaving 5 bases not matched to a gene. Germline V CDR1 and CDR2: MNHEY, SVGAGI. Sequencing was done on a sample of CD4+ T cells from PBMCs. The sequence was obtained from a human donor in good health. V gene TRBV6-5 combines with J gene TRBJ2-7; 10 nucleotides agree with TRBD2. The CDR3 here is CASRRTSGSSYEQYF. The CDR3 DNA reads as TGTGCCAGCAGACGGACTAGCGGAAGCTCCTACGAGCAGTACTTC.